The 32 T cell receptor beta chains reported below all come from one sample, sequenced in a study of regulatory T cells in long-lasting Graves disease (dated by TCRdb to 2020 to 2023). Libraries were made using multiplex PCR. Sequenced on an Illumina HiSeq 4000. To build TCR beta libraries, CDR3 regions were amplified by Arm-PCR using iRepertoire HTBI primers. TCRdb applied fastp at Q25 and MiXCR to the public reads, then kept only in-frame beta chains. Here each entry gathers all rows of one CDR3 protein and keeps the most common genes and DNA. The sample table lists some 330,000 distinct CDR3 sequences, roughly 25% of them with a count of one. The ten most abundant clones make up around a quarter of the sample. The time point label for this specimen denotes: persistent/refractory GD, antithyroid drugs over 5 years with positive TRAb. RNA was extracted from PBMCs in TRIzol for both TCR sequencing and RNA sequencing.

The input for sequencing was peripheral blood mononuclear cells (PBMCs), taken when the disease was refractory, from a patient treated with antithyroid drugs. These receptors came from a woman in her forties with Graves disease. Donor details come from another sample of the same person, matched by shared clones.

In the case of this clonotype: The junction and the germline gene differ at one end; a read error may be behind it. The chain employs TRBV5-1 and TRBJ2-7, with D perhaps being TRBD1 or TRBD2 (6 bases each). The CDR3 covers 18 residues. The germline V gene encodes CDR1 SGHRS and CDR2 YFSETQ. The CDR3 loop is CASSLEGLQGAFSYEQYF. CDR3 coding DNA: TGTGCCAGCAGCTTGGAGGGATTACAGGGTGCCTTCTCCTACGAGCAGTACTTC. Full variable domain (rest looked up from reference TRBV5-1 and TRBJ2-7): KAGVTQTPRYLIKTRGQQVTLSCSPISGHRSVSWYQQTPGQGLQFLFEYFSETQRNKGNFPGRFSGRQFSNSRSEMNVSTLELGDSALYLCASSLEGLQGAFSYEQYFGPGTRLTVT.

The chain couples TRBV28 to TRBJ1-1; D unresolved. This CDR3 is built from 13 residues. With 3 bases removed from V and 4 bases from J, the gap between germline ends came to 9 bases. CDR1 and CDR2 from the germline V gene are MDHEN and SYDVKM. The chain's CDR3 is CASSLGRLTEAFF. As DNA, the CDR3 is TGTGCCAGCAGTTTGGGGAGACTCACTGAAGCTTTCTTT.

At least ten counts were recorded for this clonotype. The J gene is TRBJ1-5, the V gene TRBV6-5, with 7 bases that match TRBD1. Germline values: CDR1 MNHEY, CDR2 SVGAGI. Trimming removed 2 bases from V and 6 bases from J; junction bases left unmatched: 10. There are 16 residues in the CDR3. The chain's CDR3 is CASSYVGRGIFQPQHF. The CDR3 bases are TGTGCCAGCAGTTACGTCGGCAGGGGGATCTTTCAGCCCCAGCATTTT.

In its sample, this clonotype was seen many times. The chain couples TRBV28 to TRBJ2-2; no definite D call. Germline CDR1 is MDHEN and CDR2 is SYDVKM. Between the trimmed V and J ends, which lost 2 bases and 4 bases, there was a span of 5 bases. The CDR3 runs 13 residues. As DNA, the CDR3 is TGTGCCAGCAGTTTACAGTCCACCGGGGAGCTGTTTTTT. Its translation: CASSLQSTGELFF.

This clonotype was observed a handful of times. V gene TRBV5-6 combines with J gene TRBJ2-5; 13 bases are a match to TRBD2. The CDR3 is made up of 15 amino acids. From germline, CDR1 is SGHDT and CDR2 YYEEEE. Trimming removed 3 bases from V and 4 bases from J; junction bases left unmatched: 3. The CDR3 region has the DNA TGTGCCAGCAGCTGGACTAGCGGGAGCGGAGAGACCCAGTACTTC. Amino acids: CASSWTSGSGETQYF. Based on the CDR3 plus reference TRBV5-6 and TRBJ2-5, the full variable domain is DAGVTQSPTHLIKTRGQQVTLRCSPKSGHDTVSWYQQALGQGPQFIFQYYEEEERQRGNFPDRFSGHQFPNYSSELNVNALLLGDSALYLCASSWTSGSGETQYFGPGTRLLVL.

This clonotype was observed a few times. This could be a read error, since a much larger clone is one nucleotide away. The CDR3 sequence is CSARGITEAFF. CDR3 DNA: TGCAGTGCTAGAGGAATCACTGAAGCTTTCTTT. The chain combines TRBV20-1 with TRBJ1-1, with D unclear. The V gene's germline CDR1 is DFQATT and CDR2 SNEGSKA (reference sequence). V was cut by 1 base and J by 4 bases, with 4 bases left in between. The CDR3 consists of 11 residues.

The table lists this clonotype with many counts. V and J are TRBV12-3 or TRBV12-4 and TRBJ2-7; D remains unclear. Between the trimmed V and J ends, which lost 1 base and 6 bases, there was a span of 10 bases. The CDR3 contains 13 residues. Written as DNA, the CDR3 is TGTGCCAGCAGTTTAGTTGTCGGAACCGAGCAGTACTTC. This gives the protein CASSLVVGTEQYF.

A few counts support this clonotype. V gene TRBV19 combines with J gene TRBJ2-1, with TRBD2 matching 8 bases. Germline V gene sequence: CDR1 LNHDA, CDR2 SQIVND (reference sequence). With 1 base clipped from V and 2 bases from J, the junction kept 10 bases outside the gene matches. There are 18 residues in the CDR3. In nucleotides, the CDR3 is TGTGCCAGTAGTATAGCGGAGCGGGAGCTCTTCACCTACAATGAGCAGTTCTTC. This gives the protein CASSIAERELFTYNEQFF.

The gene calls are TRBV7-2 and TRBJ2-2; D gene uncertain. Germline assignment: CDR1 SGHTA and CDR2 FQGNSA. Trimming removed 1 base from V and 2 bases from J, with 8 bases in between. CDR3 size: 15 residues. CDR3 residues: CASSLVAVNTGELFF. CDR3 nucleotide sequence: TGTGCCAGCAGCTTAGTTGCGGTAAACACCGGGGAGCTGTTTTTT.

The chain combines TRBV9 with TRBJ1-5; 8 bases are a match to TRBD1. With 0 bases clipped from V and 6 bases from J, the junction kept 5 bases outside the gene matches. The CDR3 has 15 amino acids. The germline gives CDR1 SGDLS, CDR2 YYNGEE. This CDR3 reads CASSVGAGQGQPQHF. CDR3 nucleotide sequence: TGTGCCAGCAGCGTAGGCGCCGGACAGGGTCAGCCCCAGCATTTT.

This clonotype was counted at least ten times. The chain combines TRBV11-2 with TRBJ2-7; D unresolved. The length of the CDR3 is 14 residues. Trimming took 4 bases from V and 6 from J, leaving 16 bases between them. Germline values: CDR1 SGHAT, CDR2 FQNNGV. Here the CDR3 reads CASSSPMRAAEQYF. CDR3 nucleotides: TGTGCCAGCAGCTCCCCCATGCGCGCGGCCGAGCAGTACTTC. Drawing the rest from reference TRBV11-2 and TRBJ2-7, the complete variable domain is EAGVAQSPRYKIIEKRQSVAFWCNPISGHATLYWYQQILGQGPKLLIQFQNNGVVDDSQLPKDRFSAERLKGVDSTLKIQPAKLEDSAVYLCASSSPMRAAEQYFGPGTRLTVT.

This clonotype was counted many times. This rearrangement joins TRBV28 to TRBJ2-2; D uncertain. The germline V gene encodes CDR1 MDHEN and CDR2 SYDVKM. The CDR3 is made up of 12 amino acids. The V gene lost 6 bases and the J gene lost 3 bases, with 5 bases spanning the gap. This CDR3 reads CASSSHTGELFF. As DNA, the CDR3 is TGTGCCAGCAGCTCCCACACCGGGGAGCTGTTTTTT.

This chain uses TRBV10-3 with TRBJ2-3; 8 bases agree with TRBD2. The germline CDR1 and CDR2 sequences are ENHRY and SYGVKD. After removal of 7 bases from V and 4 bases from J, the junction contained 7 bases not matched to a gene. The CDR3 is 14 amino acids. In DNA, the CDR3 is TGTGCCATCAAGTCCCTAGCGGGCCCAGATACGCAGTATTTT. Its protein is CAIKSLAGPDTQYF.

This clonotype has a single count. With a much larger clone just one base away, this may be a read error. The chain combines TRBV2 with TRBJ2-7, with TRBD2 as a possible D gene (5 bases). This CDR3 comprises 15 residues. Trimming stripped 6 bases from V and 7 bases from J, with 22 bases between. Germline lookup yields CDR1 SNHLY and CDR2 FYNNEI. This CDR3 is CASSLGGLPGWEQYF. CDR3 DNA: TGTGCCAGCAGCTTAGGCGGACTCCCGGGTTGGGAGCAGTACTTC.

V is TRBV9 and J is TRBJ2-5; TRBD2 matches at 10 bases. The CDR3 has 15 residues. The trim removed 0 bases at V and 5 bases at J, leaving 4 bases unmatched. Germline V gene sequence: CDR1 SGDLS, CDR2 YYNGEE. CDR3 bases: TGTGCCAGCAGCGTAGCCTGGACTAGCGGCGAGACCCAGTACTTC. Translated, it gives CASSVAWTSGETQYF. Full variable domain (missing parts from reference TRBV9 and TRBJ2-5): DSGVTQTPKHLITATGQRVTLRCSPRSGDLSVYWYQQSLDQGLQFLIQYYNGEERAKGNILERFSAQQFPDLHSELNLSSLELGDSALYFCASSVAWTSGETQYFGPGTRLLVL.

V and J are TRBV28 and TRBJ1-3, with 7 positions matching TRBD1. Trimming at V came to 7 bases and at J to 6 bases, leaving 12 bases not matched to a gene. Per the germline V gene, CDR1 is MDHEN and CDR2 is SYDVKM. The CDR3 spans 15 residues. CDR3 region: CASNALGTVKNTIYF. In nucleotides, the CDR3 is TGTGCCAGCAACGCCCTCGGGACAGTCAAAAACACCATATATTTT.

This clonotype has ten or more counts. This rearrangement joins TRBV6-5 to TRBJ1-1; possibly TRBD1 for D (5 bases). From germline, CDR1 is MNHEY and CDR2 SVGAGI. Deletions cut 2 bases from V and 1 base from J, with 14 bases between. CDR3 length: 16 residues. In nucleotides, the CDR3 is TGTGCCAGCAGTTACGGAGGGGCAGCCAAGAACACTGAAGCTTTCTTT. Amino acid sequence: CASSYGGAAKNTEAFF.

The V and J genes are TRBV25-1 and TRBJ1-6; 7 positions agree with TRBD1. CDR1 and CDR2 from the germline V gene are MGHDK and SYGVNS. Germline trimming cut 6 bases from V and 6 bases from J; bases unmatched to any gene: 8. The length of the CDR3 is 15 residues. This CDR3 reads CASRTRDRINSPLHF. The CDR3 coding sequence is TGTGCCAGCAGGACCCGGGACAGAATTAATTCACCCCTCCACTTT.

The sample holds many counts of this clonotype. This chain joins TRBV7-3 and TRBJ1-5, with D uncertain. CDR3 length equals 18 residues. V shed 5 bases and J shed 6 bases, with 26 bases lying between them. Germline values: CDR1 SGHTA, CDR2 FQGTGA. CDR3 bases: TGTGCCAGCAGCCCAGCCGGCCTCTTAGAGCGCCAGGTTCAGCCCCAGCATTTT. It specifies CASSPAGLLERQVQPQHF.

This clonotype was observed at least ten times. The chain has TRBV11-1 and TRBJ2-5, with D perhaps matching TRBD1 or TRBD2 (5 bases each). Germline V gene sequence: CDR1 SGHAT, CDR2 FQDESV (reference sequence). This CDR3 is built from 13 residues. Trimming took 4 bases from V and 2 from J, leaving 8 bases between them. CDR3 DNA: TGTGCCAGCAGCTCGGGACGACAAGAGACCCAGTACTTC. As protein: CASSSGRQETQYF.

This clonotype was detected ten times or more. The J gene is TRBJ1-1, the V gene TRBV20-1, with 7 bases fitting TRBD1. J was trimmed by 4 bases and V by 6 bases; bases with no gene match: 8. CDR3 size: 13 residues. Germline V lookup: CDR1 DFQATT, CDR2 SNEGSKA (reference sequence). The CDR3 loop is CSAWNRGGTEAFF. The CDR3 DNA reads TGCAGTGCATGGAACAGGGGAGGCACTGAAGCTTTCTTT.

The chain links TRBV5-8 to TRBJ2-7; D gene uncertain. The germline V gene has CDR1 SGHTS and CDR2 YDEGEE. V lost 3 bases to trimming and J lost 4 bases, with 11 bases between them. This CDR3 is built from 13 residues. The CDR3 DNA follows: TGTGCCAGCAGCTGGAGAAACGCTTACGAGCAGTACTTC. Amino acids: CASSWRNAYEQYF.

This clonotype was recorded only once. The J gene is TRBJ2-1, the V gene TRBV7-9; 11 bases are shared with TRBD2. The germline gives CDR1 SEHNR, CDR2 FQNEAQ (reference sequence). The CDR3 is 14 residues long. The V gene end was trimmed by 8 bases and the J gene end by 4 bases; junction bases not matched to a gene: 4. This chain's CDR3 is CASRGLADYNEQFF. In DNA, the CDR3 is TGTGCCAGCCGGGGACTAGCGGATTACAATGAGCAGTTCTTC.

The chain recombines TRBV28 with TRBJ2-7; TRBD1 matches 9 bases. This CDR3 has 16 amino acids. Trimming removed 4 bases from V and 2 bases from J; junction bases left unmatched: 9. Looked up from germline, CDR1 is MDHEN and CDR2 is SYDVKM. The CDR3 DNA is TGTGCCAGCAGTTCCCCTGGGGACAGGGTACCCTACGAGCAGTACTTC. Residues: CASSSPGDRVPYEQYF.

The gene calls are TRBV30 and TRBJ2-7, with no clear D. Germline V gene data show CDR1 as GTSNPN and CDR2 as SVGIG (reference sequence). This CDR3 has 13 residues. Deletions cut 0 bases from V and 4 bases from J, with 10 bases between. DNA of the CDR3: TGTGCCTGGAGTGTACCTCAGTTATACGAGCAGTACTTC. The encoded protein is CAWSVPQLYEQYF. The entire variable domain, with the rest obtained from reference TRBV30 and TRBJ2-7, is as follows: SQTIHQWPATLVQPVGSPLSLECTVEGTSNPNLYWYRQAAGRGLQLLFYSVGIGQISSEVPQNLSASRPQDRQFILSSKKLLLSDSGFYLCAWSVPQLYEQYFGPGTRLTVT.

This clonotype has ten or more counts. The chain uses TRBV12-3 or TRBV12-4 and TRBJ2-2; tentatively, D is TRBD2 (5 bases). The CDR3 is 13 residues long. Trimming cost V 5 bases and J 5 bases, with 9 bases left between them. The chain's CDR3 is CASSLRTTGELFF. The CDR3 region has the DNA TGTGCCAGCAGTCTAAGGACTACCGGGGAGCTGTTTTTT.

This clonotype was seen ten or more times. This chain joins TRBV28 and TRBJ1-5, with D possibly TRBD1 on 6 matching bases. Germline V CDR1 and CDR2: MDHEN, SYDVKM. Trimming shortened V by 2 bases and J by 3 bases, and 14 bases separated the two germline ends. This CDR3 has 16 amino acids. The DNA of the CDR3 is TGTGCCAGCAGTTTAAGAGGCAGGGGATCCAATCAGCCCCAGCATTTT. Translation gives CASSLRGRGSNQPQHF.

This sequence joins TRBV11-2 and TRBJ2-1, with no clear D. V lost 7 bases and J lost 8, with 9 bases in between. Per the germline V gene, CDR1 is SGHAT and CDR2 is FQNNGV. The CDR3 consists of 11 residues. Here the CDR3 reads CASTFRDEQFF. The CDR3 DNA follows: TGTGCCAGCACCTTCCGGGATGAGCAGTTCTTC.

The CDR3 here is CASSQVILAEETQYF. CDR3 in DNA: TGCGCCAGCAGCCAAGTAATCCTAGCAGAAGAGACCCAGTACTTC. V usage is TRBV4-1 and J usage is TRBJ2-5; D is perhaps TRBD2 (5 bases). Trimming cost V 1 base and J 3 bases, with 12 bases left between them. Germline V gene sequence: CDR1 MGHRA, CDR2 YSYEKL. The CDR3 is 15 amino acids.

This clonotype was observed a few times. This rearrangement joins TRBV12-3 or TRBV12-4 to TRBJ2-1; tentatively, D is TRBD1 (6 bases). The CDR3 totals 13 residues. Trimming stripped 8 bases from V and 5 bases from J, with 13 bases between. The CDR3 loop reads CASSADRHNEQFF. The CDR3 region has the DNA TGTGCCAGCTCAGCTGACAGGCACAATGAGCAGTTCTTC.

This chain joins TRBV6-2 or TRBV6-3 and TRBJ2-1; no definite D call. CDR3 length equals 12 residues. CDR1 MNHEY and CDR2 SVGEGT come from the germline V gene. V gave up 6 bases and J gave up 4 bases, with 7 bases separating them. CDR3 residues: CASSIHYNEQFF. In DNA, the CDR3 is TGTGCCAGCAGCATACATTACAATGAGCAGTTCTTC.

This clonotype was seen ten or more times. The chain is built from TRBV12-3 or TRBV12-4 and TRBJ2-2; the match to TRBD2 covers 9 bases. This CDR3 comprises 15 residues. J lost 4 bases, V lost 3 bases, and 3 bases had no gene match. The CDR3 protein is CASSFAGLATGELFF. CDR3 sequence (DNA): TGTGCCAGCAGTTTTGCGGGACTAGCCACCGGGGAGCTGTTTTTT.